This T cell receptor beta chain was identified during a study of vaccination effects on CD4 cells after COVID-19. On the study more broadly: Post-vaccine draws lagged the second dose by a median of 72 days. Study-wide findings and caveats: There was marked clonal contraction among infection- and vaccine-induced clones late after vaccination.

Trimming cost V 1 base and J 6 bases, with 13 bases left between them. The germline V gene has CDR1 KGHSH and CDR2 LQKENI. The CDR3 runs 14 residues. As regards this clone: Antigen specificity is unknown.

Subsequent to a culture period of about ten days, CD4+ T cells were isolated. According to PCR results, the person was infected with SARS-CoV-2 between March and December 2020. The vaccine given was either BNT162b2 or mRNA-1273, in two doses. Half-medium replacement with IL-2 medium occurred on days 3 and 7. Profiling relied on immunoSEQ multiplex PCR, and the TCRdb table lists in-frame clones only, not all of them. The sample has approximately 40,000 clones; less than 85% are singletons. Sequences were derived from CD4+ T cells from PBMCs cultured without peptide, sampled after COVID-19 vaccination. This clonotype originated in a human donor who had a prior SARS-CoV-2 infection. The chain uses TRBV18 and TRBJ2-7; D gene ambiguous. CDR3 loop: CASSPQDPPTEQYF. CDR3 in DNA: TGTGCCAGCTCACCACAGGACCCGCCGACCGAGCAGTACTTC.